This T cell receptor (beta chain) was recovered during a study of OX40 agonist ivuxolimab in advanced cancers. Study summary: From about 23 to 85 years was the age range, with a mean of 60 years, and approximately 84% were male.

On this clone: Its antigen is still unknown.

Blood sampling took place at baseline, cycle 4 day 1, and cycle 7 day 1. J lost 0 bases, V lost 5 bases, and 7 bases had no gene match. CDR1 and CDR2 (germline): MDHEN, SYDVKM. The CDR3 extends over 15 amino acids. General observations from the study: Among the least clonally expanded were partial responders at 0.1-3.0 mg/kg.

Clones were sequenced by immunoSEQ multiplex PCR, and TCRdb holds only the in-frame ones, with some missing. The sample holds 20,000 to 25,000 clones, more than 80% seen once. This rearrangement joins TRBV28 to TRBJ2-7; the match to TRBD2 covers 7 bases. Material: CD4+ or CD8+ T cells sorted from blood, obtained in a trial of the OX40 agonist ivuxolimab. The clonotype comes from an adult with an advanced solid tumor such as melanoma, head and neck, liver or kidney cancer. The CDR3 loop is CASSLRLAGSYEQYF. The CDR3 DNA reads as TGTGCCAGCAGTCTCAGACTAGCAGGCTCCTACGAGCAGTACTTC. Looking up the rest from reference TRBV28 and TRBJ2-7 gives the full variable domain: DVKVTQSSRYLVKRTGEKVFLECVQDMDHENMFWYRQDPGLGLRLIYFSYDVKMKEKGDIPEGYSVSREKKERFSLILESASTNQTSMYLCASSLRLAGSYEQYFGPGTRLTVT.